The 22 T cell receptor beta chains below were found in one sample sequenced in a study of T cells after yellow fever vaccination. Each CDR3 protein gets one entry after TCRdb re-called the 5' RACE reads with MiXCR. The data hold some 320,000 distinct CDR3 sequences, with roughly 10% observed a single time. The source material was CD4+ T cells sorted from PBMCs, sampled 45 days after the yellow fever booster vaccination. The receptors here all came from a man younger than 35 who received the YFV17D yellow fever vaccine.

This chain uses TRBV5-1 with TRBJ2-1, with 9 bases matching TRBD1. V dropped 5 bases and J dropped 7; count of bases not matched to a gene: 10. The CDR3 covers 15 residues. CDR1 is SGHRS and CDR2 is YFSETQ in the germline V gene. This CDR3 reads CASRQLQGAGNEQFF. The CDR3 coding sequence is TGCGCCAGCAGACAATTACAGGGGGCCGGGAATGAGCAGTTCTTC.

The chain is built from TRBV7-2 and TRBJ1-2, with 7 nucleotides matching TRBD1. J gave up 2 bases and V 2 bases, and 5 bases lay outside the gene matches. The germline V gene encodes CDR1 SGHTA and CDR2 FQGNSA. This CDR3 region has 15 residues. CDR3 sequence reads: CASSLQGQLNYGYTF. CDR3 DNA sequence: TGTGCCAGCAGCTTACAGGGACAGCTCAACTATGGCTACACCTTC.

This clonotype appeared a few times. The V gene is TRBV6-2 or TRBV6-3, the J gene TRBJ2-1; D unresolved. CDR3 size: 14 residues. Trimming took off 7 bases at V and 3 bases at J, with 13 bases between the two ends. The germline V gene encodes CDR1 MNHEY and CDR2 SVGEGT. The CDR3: CASIGKEYYNEQFF. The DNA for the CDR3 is TGTGCCAGCATTGGAAAGGAATACTACAATGAGCAGTTCTTC.

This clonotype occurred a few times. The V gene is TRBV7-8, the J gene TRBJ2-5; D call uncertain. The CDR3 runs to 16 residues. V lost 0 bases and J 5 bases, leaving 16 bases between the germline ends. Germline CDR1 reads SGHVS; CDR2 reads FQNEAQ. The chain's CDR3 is CASSLARQFGRETQYF. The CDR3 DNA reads TGTGCCAGCAGCTTAGCCCGCCAGTTTGGTAGGGAGACCCAGTACTTC.

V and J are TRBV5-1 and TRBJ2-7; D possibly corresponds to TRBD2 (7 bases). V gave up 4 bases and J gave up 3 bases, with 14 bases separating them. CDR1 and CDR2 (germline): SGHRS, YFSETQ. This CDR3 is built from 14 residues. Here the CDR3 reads CASSAWGGGYEQYF. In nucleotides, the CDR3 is TGCGCCAGCAGCGCCTGGGGGGGCGGCTACGAGCAGTACTTC.

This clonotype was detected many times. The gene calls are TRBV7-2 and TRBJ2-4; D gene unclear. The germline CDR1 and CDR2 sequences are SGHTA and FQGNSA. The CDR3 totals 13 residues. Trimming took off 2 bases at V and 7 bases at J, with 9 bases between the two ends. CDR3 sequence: CASSLFFKNIQYF. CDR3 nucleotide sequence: TGTGCCAGCAGCTTATTTTTTAAGAACATTCAGTACTTC. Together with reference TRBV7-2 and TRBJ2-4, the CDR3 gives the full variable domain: GAGVSQSPSNKVTEKGKDVELRCDPISGHTALYWYRQSLGQGLEFLIYFQGNSAPDKSGLPSDRFSAERTGGSVSTLTIQRTQQEDSAVYLCASSLFFKNIQYFGAGTRLSVL.

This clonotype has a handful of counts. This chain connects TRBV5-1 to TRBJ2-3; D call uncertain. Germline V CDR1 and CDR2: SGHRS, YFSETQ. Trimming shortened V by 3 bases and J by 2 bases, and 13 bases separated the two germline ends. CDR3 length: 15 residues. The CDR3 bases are TGCGCCAGCAGCTCCGAAGGTTGGGACACAGATACGCAGTATTTT. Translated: CASSSEGWDTDTQYF.

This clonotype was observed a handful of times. CDR3 sequence: CSARTTGTYEQYF. The CDR3, as DNA: TGCAGTGCTAGAACGACAGGGACCTACGAGCAGTACTTC. The chain links TRBV20-1 to TRBJ2-7; 7 nucleotides align to TRBD1. V lost 2 bases, J lost 2 bases, and 3 bases stayed unmatched. Germline V gives CDR1 DFQATT, CDR2 SNEGSKA (reference sequence). The CDR3 sequence is 13 residues long.

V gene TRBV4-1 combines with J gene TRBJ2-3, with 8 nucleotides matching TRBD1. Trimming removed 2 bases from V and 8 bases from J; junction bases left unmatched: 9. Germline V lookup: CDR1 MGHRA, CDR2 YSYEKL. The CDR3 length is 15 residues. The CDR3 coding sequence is TGCGCCAGCAGCCAAACACCCACAGGACAGGGTACGCAGTATTTT. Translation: CASSQTPTGQGTQYF.

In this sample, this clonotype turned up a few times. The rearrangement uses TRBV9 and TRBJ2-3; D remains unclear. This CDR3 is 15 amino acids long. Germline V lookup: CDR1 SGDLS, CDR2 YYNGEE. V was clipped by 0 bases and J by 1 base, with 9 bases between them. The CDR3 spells CASSVAVERTDTQYF. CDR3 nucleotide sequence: TGTGCCAGCAGCGTAGCTGTGGAACGCACAGATACGCAGTATTTT.

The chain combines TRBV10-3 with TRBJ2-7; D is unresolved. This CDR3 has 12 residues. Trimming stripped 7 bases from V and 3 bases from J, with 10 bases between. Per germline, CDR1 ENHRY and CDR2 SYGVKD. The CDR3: CAITSPGYEQYF. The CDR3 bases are TGTGCCATCACAAGCCCGGGCTACGAGCAGTACTTC.

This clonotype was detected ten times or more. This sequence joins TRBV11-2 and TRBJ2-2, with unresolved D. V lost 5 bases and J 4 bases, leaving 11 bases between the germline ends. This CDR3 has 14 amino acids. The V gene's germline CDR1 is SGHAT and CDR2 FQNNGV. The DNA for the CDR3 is TGTGCCAGCAGCGCCCTGCGGACCACCGGGGAGCTGTTTTTT. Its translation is CASSALRTTGELFF.

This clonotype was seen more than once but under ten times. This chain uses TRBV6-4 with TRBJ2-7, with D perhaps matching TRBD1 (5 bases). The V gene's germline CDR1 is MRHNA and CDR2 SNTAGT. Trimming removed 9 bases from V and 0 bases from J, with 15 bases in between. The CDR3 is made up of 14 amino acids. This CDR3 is CARPTVDYSYEQYV. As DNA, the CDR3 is TGTGCCAGGCCGACAGTGGATTACTCCTACGAGCAGTACGTC.

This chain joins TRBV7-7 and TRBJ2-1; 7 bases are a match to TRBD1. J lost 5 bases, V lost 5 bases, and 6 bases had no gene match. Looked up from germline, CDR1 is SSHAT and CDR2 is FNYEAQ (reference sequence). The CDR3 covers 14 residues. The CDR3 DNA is TGTGCCAGCAGCCAACAGGGGTCCAACAATGAGCAGTTCTTC. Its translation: CASSQQGSNNEQFF.

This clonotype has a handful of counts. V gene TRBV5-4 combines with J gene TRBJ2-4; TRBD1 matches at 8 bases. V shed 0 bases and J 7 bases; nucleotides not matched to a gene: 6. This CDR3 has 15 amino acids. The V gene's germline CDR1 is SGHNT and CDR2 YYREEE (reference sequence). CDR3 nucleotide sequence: TGTGCCAGCAGCTTGGATCAGGGGGCTGGGAACATTCAGTACTTC. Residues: CASSLDQGAGNIQYF.

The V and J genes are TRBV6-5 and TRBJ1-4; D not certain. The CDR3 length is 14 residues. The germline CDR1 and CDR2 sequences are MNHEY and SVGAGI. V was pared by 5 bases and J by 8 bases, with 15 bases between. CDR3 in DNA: TGTGCCAGCAGTCCGACGACCTCCTCGGAAAAACTGTTTTTT. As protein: CASSPTTSSEKLFF.

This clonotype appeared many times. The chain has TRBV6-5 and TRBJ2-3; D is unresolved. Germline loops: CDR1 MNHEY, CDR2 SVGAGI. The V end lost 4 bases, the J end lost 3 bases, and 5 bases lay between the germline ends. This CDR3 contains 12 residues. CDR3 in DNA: TGTGCCAGCAGTTCAGCGACAGATACGCAGTATTTT. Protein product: CASSSATDTQYF.

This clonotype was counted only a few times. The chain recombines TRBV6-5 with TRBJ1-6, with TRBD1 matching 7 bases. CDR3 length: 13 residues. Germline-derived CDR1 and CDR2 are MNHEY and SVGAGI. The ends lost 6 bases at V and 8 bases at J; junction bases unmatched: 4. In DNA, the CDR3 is TGTGCCAGCAGACGGGACAGCCATTCACCCCTCCACTTT. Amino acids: CASRRDSHSPLHF.

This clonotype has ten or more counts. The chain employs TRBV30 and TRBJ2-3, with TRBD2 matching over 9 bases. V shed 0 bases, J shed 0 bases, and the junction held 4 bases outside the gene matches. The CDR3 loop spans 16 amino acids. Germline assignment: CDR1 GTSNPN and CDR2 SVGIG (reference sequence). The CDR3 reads CAWSVWAGGSTDTQYF. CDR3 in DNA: TGTGCCTGGAGTGTGTGGGCGGGGGGGAGCACAGATACGCAGTATTTT.

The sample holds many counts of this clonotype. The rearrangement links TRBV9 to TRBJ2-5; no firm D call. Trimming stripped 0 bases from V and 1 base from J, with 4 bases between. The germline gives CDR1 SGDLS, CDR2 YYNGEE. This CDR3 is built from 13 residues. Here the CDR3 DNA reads TGTGCCAGCAGCGTAGCTCCCCAAGAGACCCAGTACTTC. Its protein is CASSVAPQETQYF.

This CDR3 is CASSSRTGVDQPQHF. For the CDR3, the DNA is TGTGCCAGCAGTTCAAGGACAGGGGTTGATCAGCCCCAGCATTTT. The gene calls are TRBV27 and TRBJ1-5; 9 bases are shared with TRBD1. Germline values: CDR1 MNHEY, CDR2 SMNVEV (reference sequence). Trimming removed 4 bases from V and 5 bases from J; junction bases left unmatched: 6. The CDR3 spans 15 residues.

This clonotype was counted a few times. The CDR3: CAGRDEQYV. The CDR3 DNA reads TGTGCCGGGAGGGACGAGCAGTACGTC. The chain employs TRBV19 and TRBJ2-7; TRBD2 matches 7 bases. Trimming took 11 bases from V and 5 from J; bases not matched to a gene: 0. The CDR3 is 9 residues long. CDR1 is LNHDA and CDR2 is SQIVND in the germline V gene (reference sequence).